A selection of T cell receptor beta chains follows, all from one sample in a study of technical replicates of blood from a handful of donors. Sequenced by immunoSEQ multiplex PCR; TCRdb stores in-frame clones only, minus some. The sample lists around 83,000 clones, roughly 94% seen once, with under 0.3% in the top ten. Sample: T cells isolated from PBMCs. The receptor set was obtained from a human donor in good health. Both conserved end residues are part of each CDR3. The D gene is left open where the match is weak. Only part of the rows carry a size: once, few, many, or a class if the clone is expanded.

>-|TRBV10-3|-|TRBJ1-1
TGTGCCATCAGTGAAATACGCGGGGGCATCGGGAACACTGAAGCTTTCTTT
CAISEIRGGIGNTEAFF
>-|TRBV5-1|-|TRBJ2-7
TGCGCCAGCAGCCCTTCAGGGGCCTACGAGCAGTACTTC
CASSPSGAYEQYF
>-|TRBV11-2|once|TRBJ1-2
TGTGCCAGCAGCTTAGCGGCGGTTACCCTCTATGGCTACACCTTC
CASSLAAVTLYGYTF
>-|TRBV19|-|TRBJ2-1
TGTGCCAGTAGTATATCTGATGAGCAGTTCTTC
CASSISDEQFF
>TRBD2|TRBV2|few|TRBJ2-1
TGTGCCAGCAAAACTAGCGGGAGCAATGAGCAGTTCTTC
CASKTSGSNEQFF
>-|TRBV15|-|TRBJ2-5
TGTGCCACCACCCACCTTAGGGGGGAGACCCAGTACTTC
CATTHLRGETQYF
>-|TRBV7-6|-|TRBJ1-5
TGTGCCAGCAGCTTAAAAGGGGATCAGCCCCAGCATTTT
CASSLKGDQPQHF
>-|TRBV4-2|few|TRBJ1-3
TGTGCCAGCAGCCAAGAAACTAACTCTGGAAACACCATATATTTT
CASSQETNSGNTIYF
>-|TRBV28|-|TRBJ2-5
TGTGCCAGCAGGCCTTACAGGGTCCAAGAGACCCAGTACTTC
CASRPYRVQETQYF
>-|TRBV11-2|-|TRBJ2-7
TGTGCCAGCAGCCAAATGTACAGGGACCCCTACTTC
CASSQMYRDPYF
>TRBD2|TRBV6-1|-|TRBJ2-7
TGTGCCAGCAGTGGATTTAGCGGGAGGGCCACCTACGAGCAGTACTTC
CASSGFSGRATYEQYF
>TRBD1|TRBV5-4|-|TRBJ2-2
TGTGCCAGCAGCCCGGGACAGGTCGGTTTCGGGGAGCTGTTTTTT
CASSPGQVGFGELFF
>-|TRBV2|-|TRBJ1-5
TGTGCCAGCAGTTCCCCCGGGAGCACCAATCAGCCCCAGCATTTT
CASSSPGSTNQPQHF
>-|TRBV30|-|TRBJ2-7
TGTGCCTGGTCGGGGGGCCTCTCCTACGAGCAGTACTTC
CAWSGGLSYEQYF
>-|TRBV7-6|-|TRBJ1-1
TGTGCCAGCAGCTTAGCCATGAACACTGAAGCTTTCTTT
CASSLAMNTEAFF
>-|TRBV6-1|-|TRBJ1-5
TGTGCCAGCAGTGAAGCCCCTCAGGGCCAGCCCCAGCATTTT
CASSEAPQGQPQHF
>TRBD1|TRBV10-2|few|TRBJ1-6
TGCGCCACCACACAGGGGGCGGACTCCTATAATTCACCCCTCCACTTT
CATTQGADSYNSPLHF
>-|TRBV6-4|-|TRBJ2-6
TGTGCCAGCAGTGACCACAAACAGGCAGACGGGGCCAACGTCCTGACTTTC
CASSDHKQADGANVLTF
>-|TRBV28|once|TRBJ1-1
TGTGCCAGCATCCGAGGTGGAGACACTGAAGCTTTCTTT
CASIRGGDTEAFF
>-|TRBV5-6|-|TRBJ2-1
TGTGCCAGCAGCCCCTCCTTGCTATTTTCGGGTGTGCAGTTCTTC
CASSPSLLFSGVQFF
>TRBD2|TRBV7-9|-|TRBJ2-2
TGTGCCAGCAGCTTCCTAGCGGGGGCGAACACCGGGGAGCTGTTTTTT
CASSFLAGANTGELFF
>-|TRBV25-1|-|TRBJ2-1
TGTGCCAGCAGTGAATACCTTCCCCCTTACAATGAGCAGTTCTTC
CASSEYLPPYNEQFF
>TRBD1|TRBV6-1|-|TRBJ1-1
TGTGCCAGTTGGGACAGGGGTGAGTGGAACACTGAAGCTTTCTTT
CASWDRGEWNTEAFF
>TRBD1|TRBV6-1|-|TRBJ1-1
TGTGCCAGCAGTGTCAAAATGACAGGGATCACTGAAGCTTTCTTT
CASSVKMTGITEAFF
>-|TRBV6-1|-|TRBJ1-5
TGTGCCAGCAGCCCGAGGGCAGTCAATCAGCCCCAGCATTTT
CASSPRAVNQPQHF
>TRBD1|TRBV5-4|-|TRBJ2-7
TGTGCCAGCAGCTTTAAGGGGACAGCCTACGAGCAGTACTTC
CASSFKGTAYEQYF
>-|TRBV6-5|once|TRBJ2-1
TGTGCCTCCCGGGACACGTACAATGAGCAGTTCTTC
CASRDTYNEQFF
>-|TRBV6-5|-|TRBJ2-7
TGTGCCAGCAGTTACTCCGGCGAGCAGTACTTC
CASSYSGEQYF
>-|TRBV25-1|-|TRBJ2-7
TGTGCCAGCAGTGGCGGACAGCCCCCCTACGAGCAGTACTTC
CASSGGQPPYEQYF
>-|TRBV6-5|once|TRBJ2-1
TGTGCCAGCAGAGCGGAGCAGCTGAATGAGCAGTTCTTC
CASRAEQLNEQFF
>-|TRBV18|-|TRBJ1-6
TGTGCCAGCTCACCACTTGACCAGGGGAATTCACCCCTCCACTTT
CASSPLDQGNSPLHF
>-|TRBV28|-|TRBJ2-5
TGTGCCACCCAAATTCGGGGTGAGACCCAGTACTTC
CATQIRGETQYF
>-|TRBV5-1|-|TRBJ1-1
TGCGCCAGCAGCTTGGATGTCTCGGGAGGCACTGAAGCTTTCTTT
CASSLDVSGGTEAFF
>TRBD1|TRBV4-2|once|TRBJ2-7
TGTGCCAGCAGCCAAGATAGGGACAGGGACGAGCAGTACTTC
CASSQDRDRDEQYF
>TRBD2|TRBV4-1|-|TRBJ2-7
TGCGCCAGCAGCCAAGATCGTCCGGAGAAAGCGGGAGGGTACGAGCAGTACTTC
CASSQDRPEKAGGYEQYF
>-|TRBV6-5|-|TRBJ1-2
TGTGCCAGCAGTGGAGGGGGGGGCTATGGCTACACCTTC
CASSGGGGYGYTF
>TRBD1|TRBV11-2|-|TRBJ1-1
TGTGCCAGCAGCCGTGACAGGGTCGCTGAAGCTTTCTTT
CASSRDRVAEAFF
>-|TRBV7-2|-|TRBJ2-1
TGTGCCAGCAGCCTCGGACGAGGGTGGGGATACAATGAGCAGTTCTTC
CASSLGRGWGYNEQFF
>-|TRBV12-5|-|TRBJ1-1
TGTGCTAGTGGTATGGGAGTAGAAGCTTTCTTT
CASGMGVEAFF
>TRBD2|TRBV5-4|-|TRBJ2-5
TGTGCCAGCAGCTTTAGTCCCCTGGGTAGCGGGGGGCCCAAAGAGACCCAGTACTTC
CASSFSPLGSGGPKETQYF
>-|TRBV6-1|-|TRBJ2-7
TGTGCCAGCAGTGAACAGGGAAGCTACGAGCAGTACTTC
CASSEQGSYEQYF
>TRBD2|TRBV11-2|-|TRBJ2-3
TGTGCCAGCAGCCACGGGACTAGCGGGGCCGTAACAGATACGCAGTATTTT
CASSHGTSGAVTDTQYF
>-|TRBV28|-|TRBJ1-5
TGTGCCAGCAGTCCAGACACGGATTATCAGCCCCAGCATTTT
CASSPDTDYQPQHF
>-|TRBV4-1|-|TRBJ2-6
TGCGCCAGCAGCCAAGAGGGGACAACCATCTCTGGGGCCAACGTCCTGACTTTC
CASSQEGTTISGANVLTF
>TRBD1|TRBV7-9|once|TRBJ2-7
TGTGCCAGCAGCTACTCGGACAGGGGGGCCTACGAGCAGTACTTC
CASSYSDRGAYEQYF
>-|TRBV28|-|TRBJ1-1
TGTGCCAGCAGACAGGTGCAGGGATACACTGAAGCTTTCTTT
CASRQVQGYTEAFF
>TRBD1|TRBV19|-|TRBJ1-2
TGTGCCAGTAGTCCACGGACAGGCTATGGCTACACCTTC
CASSPRTGYGYTF
>TRBD2|TRBV6-5|-|TRBJ2-7
TGTGCCAGCAGTTACTCGCTAGCGGGAAGACCCTACGAGCAGTACTTC
CASSYSLAGRPYEQYF